The present T cell receptor (beta chain) was sequenced within a study of shared clonotypes between healthy human individuals. Splitting of each subset's genomic DNA was done evenly across several immunoSEQ plates. Libraries were prepared by immunoSEQ multiplex PCR; TCRdb keeps only in-frame clonotypes and omits some of them. Of 850,000 to 1,100,000 clones listed, approximately 77% are singletons. This TCR was sampled from a man in his late teens or twenties in good health. Some clones in this sample may be carry-over from other donors' samples. The sequencing input was memory CD4+ T cells from PBMCs. Subset denoted: CD45RA-negative fraction.

The DNA for the CDR3 is TGTGCCAGCAGCCAAAACCCACTAGGACTTCCCAATGAGCAGTTCTTC. Its translation: CASSQNPLGLPNEQFF. V usage is TRBV9 and J usage is TRBJ2-1; D might be TRBD2 (5 bases). The CDR3 totals 16 residues. V lost 4 bases and J lost 6, with 20 bases in between. The germline V gene encodes CDR1 SGDLS and CDR2 YYNGEE.